Shown below are 23 T cell receptor beta chains from a single sample sequenced in a study of T cell repertoires in cytomegalovirus infection. Each CDR3 protein gets one entry after TCRdb re-called the reads with MiXCR. Counted here are roughly 300,000 distinct CDR3 sequences, more than 20% occurring once; the ten biggest clones make up approximately 15%. Sequenced material: PBMCs. Receptors were obtained from a human donor in good health (CMV status not recorded). Some clones in this sample may be carry-over from other donors' samples.

There are many counts of this clonotype. The CDR3 DNA follows: TGTGCCAGCAGCTTCACCGCAACTAATGAAAAACTGTTTTTT. Protein product: CASSFTATNEKLFF. The chain uses TRBV7-2 and TRBJ1-4; D not certain. Trimming removed 3 bases at V and 0 bases at J, with 5 bases between. Germline CDR1 SGHTA, CDR2 FQGNSA. The CDR3 covers 14 residues.

This clonotype was counted between two and nine times. CDR3 amino acids: CASSPKGLADYNEQFF. CDR3 sequence (DNA): TGTGCCAGCAGCCCGAAGGGACTAGCGGACTACAATGAGCAGTTCTTC. The chain joins TRBV7-9 to TRBJ2-1; 11 bases map to TRBD2. In germline, CDR1 is SEHNR, CDR2 FQNEAQ (reference sequence). Unmatched junction bases numbered 6, after V lost 5 bases and J lost 3 bases. The CDR3 runs to 16 residues.

This chain uses TRBV7-6 with TRBJ2-7; D remains ambiguous. Per germline, CDR1 SGHVS and CDR2 FNYEAQ. The CDR3 has 11 residues. Between the trimmed V and J ends, which lost 2 bases and 5 bases, there was a span of 4 bases. CDR3 sequence (DNA): TGTGCCAGCAGCTTAAGCAACGAGCAGTACTTC. Translated, it gives CASSLSNEQYF.

This clonotype was picked up a small number of times. The genes are TRBV7-9 and TRBJ2-1; D perhaps matches TRBD2 (6 bases). Germline V lookup: CDR1 SEHNR, CDR2 FQNEAQ (reference sequence). The CDR3 sequence is 18 residues long. The V end was cut by 5 bases, the J end by 8 bases, with 28 bases between. The CDR3: CASSSLVFWAEGGDEQFF. CDR3 bases: TGTGCCAGCAGCAGCTTAGTATTTTGGGCGGAGGGAGGCGATGAGCAGTTCTTC.

This clonotype came up a few times. The chain has TRBV12-3 or TRBV12-4 and TRBJ2-1; 9 bases agree with TRBD2. Trimming removed 3 bases from V and 7 bases from J; junction bases left unmatched: 16. The CDR3 loop spans 18 amino acids. CDR3 DNA sequence: TGTGCCAGCAGTTTCAGACGACCGGGACTAGCTGTGGAGAATGAGCAGTTCTTC. Translation gives CASSFRRPGLAVENEQFF.

The chain has TRBV4-3 and TRBJ2-7; D might be TRBD1 (5 bases). Trimming removed 1 base at V and 2 bases at J, with 6 bases between. The CDR3 loop spans 13 amino acids. Germline loops: CDR1 LGHNA, CDR2 YSLEER. CDR3 protein: CASSQGRAYEQYF. CDR3 bases: TGCGCCAGCAGCCAAGGCAGGGCCTACGAGCAGTACTTC.

The chain combines TRBV20-1 with TRBJ1-5; weak D call: TRBD1 (6 bases). Per the germline V gene, CDR1 is DFQATT and CDR2 is SNEGSKA (reference sequence). The germline V and J ends were trimmed by 6 bases and 5 bases, with 8 bases remaining between them. This CDR3 spans 11 amino acids. CDR3 bases: TGCAGTGCCAGGACAGATCAGCCCCAGCATTTT. It codes for CSARTDQPQHF.

Only a few counts were recorded for this clonotype. The rearrangement uses TRBV7-2 and TRBJ1-2; maybe TRBD1 (5 bases). Between the trimmed V and J ends, which lost 1 base and 6 bases, there was a span of 9 bases. CDR1 SGHTA and CDR2 FQGNSA come from the germline V gene. The CDR3 is 13 amino acids. The CDR3 nucleotides are TGTGCCAGCAGCTTAGTACAGGTAGATGGCTACACCTTC. Amino acids: CASSLVQVDGYTF.

This clonotype was counted only a few times. The V and J genes are TRBV7-3 and TRBJ1-2, with D tentatively TRBD1 (5 bases). CDR3 length: 13 residues. The ends were cut back, 8 bases at V and 0 bases at J, with 10 bases in the middle. Looked up from germline, CDR1 is SGHTA and CDR2 is FQGTGA. CDR3 DNA: TGTGCCAGCGGGGACGGAGCTAACTATGGCTACACCTTC. Protein: CASGDGANYGYTF. Full variable domain (missing parts from reference TRBV7-3 and TRBJ1-2): GAGVSQTPSNKVTEKGKYVELRCDPISGHTALYWYRQSLGQGPEFLIYFQGTGAADDSGLPNDRFFAVRPEGSVSTLKIQRTERGDSAVYLCASGDGANYGYTFGSGTRLTVV.

This clonotype was seen repeatedly, ten times or more. The V gene is TRBV24-1, the J gene TRBJ1-1; TRBD1 might be the D (5 bases). V gave up 6 bases and J gave up 3 bases, with 19 bases separating them. CDR3 size: 16 residues. Per germline, CDR1 KGHDR and CDR2 SFDVKD. The CDR3 DNA sequence: TGTGCCACCAGTCCCTCGTCTGGCAGGGTGGACACTGAAGCTTTCTTT. This gives the protein CATSPSSGRVDTEAFF.

The J gene is TRBJ2-2, the V gene TRBV20-1; no firm D call. The CDR3 length is 14 residues. V dropped 6 bases and J dropped 4 bases, with 15 bases sitting between them. In germline, CDR1 is DFQATT, CDR2 SNEGSKA (reference sequence). The CDR3 DNA follows: TGCAGTGCACGTCGGGCCAGCGTCACCGGGGAGCTGTTTTTT. It specifies CSARRASVTGELFF.

The chain carries TRBV4-3 and TRBJ2-3; 8 bases match TRBD2. Germline V gene lookup returns CDR1 LGHNA and CDR2 YSLEER. Trimming removed 5 bases from V and 2 bases from J; junction bases left unmatched: 6. CDR3 length: 15 residues. This CDR3 reads CASSRSGGNTDTQYF. The CDR3 DNA follows: TGCGCCAGCAGCAGGTCGGGAGGGAACACAGATACGCAGTATTTT.

V gene TRBV18 combines with J gene TRBJ1-1, with 7 bases aligning to TRBD1. The CDR3 loop spans 14 amino acids. J lost 10 bases, V lost 3 bases, and 11 bases had no gene match. CDR1 is KGHSH, CDR2 LQKENI, per germline. CDR3 amino acids: CASSPYDRAERAFF. The CDR3 DNA reads TGTGCCAGCTCACCTTACGACAGGGCGGAGCGAGCTTTCTTT.

This clonotype was observed many times. The chain employs TRBV7-2 and TRBJ1-5; D ambiguous. Trimming took 8 bases from V and 0 from J, leaving 8 bases between them. Germline V lookup: CDR1 SGHTA, CDR2 FQGNSA. The CDR3 sequence is 13 residues long. In nucleotides, the CDR3 is TGTGCCAGCCAACTAGGTAGCAATCAGCCCCAGCATTTT. It specifies CASQLGSNQPQHF. The whole variable domain, remainder taken from reference TRBV7-2 and TRBJ1-5, is GAGVSQSPSNKVTEKGKDVELRCDPISGHTALYWYRQSLGQGLEFLIYFQGNSAPDKSGLPSDRFSAERTGGSVSTLTIQRTQQEDSAVYLCASQLGSNQPQHFGDGTRLSIL.

This clonotype was seen a few times. V is TRBV7-2 and J is TRBJ1-6; D not certain. V lost 3 bases and J 6 bases, leaving 6 bases between the germline ends. The CDR3 runs 13 residues. Germline loops: CDR1 SGHTA, CDR2 FQGNSA. The CDR3, as DNA: TGTGCCAGCAGCTTCGAGATTAATTCACCCCTCCACTTT. Encoded protein: CASSFEINSPLHF.

This clonotype showed up just a few times. This chain uses TRBV6-6 with TRBJ2-7, with 7 positions matching TRBD2. The CDR3 is 15 residues long. Germline V gene sequence: CDR1 MNHNY, CDR2 SVGAGI (reference sequence). Trimming at V came to 4 bases and at J to 2 bases, leaving 8 bases not matched to a gene. The CDR3, as DNA: TGTGCCAGCAGTTCCTCTAGCGGTATCCCCTACGAGCAGTACTTC. It translates to CASSSSSGIPYEQYF.

This clonotype was counted many times. V is TRBV7-2 and J is TRBJ2-1, with D unresolved. There are 14 residues in the CDR3. V dropped 5 bases and J dropped 4 bases, with 12 bases sitting between them. The germline gives CDR1 SGHTA, CDR2 FQGNSA. This chain's CDR3 is CASSHERPYNEQFF. CDR3 coding DNA: TGTGCCAGCAGCCATGAACGTCCGTACAATGAGCAGTTCTTC.

This chain links TRBV27 with TRBJ2-5, with D tentatively TRBD1 (5 bases). Germline CDR1 reads MNHEY; CDR2 reads SMNVEV (reference sequence). V was cut by 1 base and J by 5 bases, with 11 bases left in between. This CDR3 contains 14 residues. CDR3 nucleotides: TGTGCCAGCAGTTTATTGGGCAGGGTTGAGACCCAGTACTTC. Translation gives CASSLLGRVETQYF.

This clonotype came up a few times. The chain recombines TRBV7-2 with TRBJ2-1; TRBD2 aligns across 14 bases. CDR3 size: 17 residues. Per germline, CDR1 SGHTA and CDR2 FQGNSA. The trim removed 5 bases at V and 8 bases at J, leaving 11 bases unmatched. This CDR3 reads CASSPGLAGGNIYEQFF. The CDR3 nucleotides read TGTGCCAGCAGCCCCGGACTAGCGGGGGGAAACATCTATGAGCAGTTCTTC.

This clonotype was counted a few times. This chain joins TRBV6-2 or TRBV6-3 and TRBJ2-3; 7 positions agree with TRBD1. Germline V gene lookup returns CDR1 MNHEY and CDR2 SVGEGT. Unmatched junction bases numbered 6, after V lost 6 bases and J lost 0 bases. The CDR3 extends over 15 amino acids. The CDR3 protein is CASSQPRGSTDTQYF. The CDR3 DNA follows: TGTGCCAGCAGCCAGCCCAGGGGGAGCACAGATACGCAGTATTTT.

There are a few counts of this clonotype. The rearrangement uses TRBV28 and TRBJ2-7, with 10 positions matching TRBD1. The V gene's germline CDR1 is MDHEN and CDR2 SYDVKM. Trimming took 10 bases from V and 0 from J; bases not matched to a gene: 18. There are 18 residues in the CDR3. The CDR3 sequence: CATLGSPGQGFSSYEQYF. CDR3 coding DNA: TGTGCCACCCTCGGGTCGCCGGGACAGGGGTTTAGCTCCTACGAGCAGTACTTC.

This clonotype came up a few times. The V and J genes are TRBV28 and TRBJ1-6; D is uncertain. Germline V lookup: CDR1 MDHEN, CDR2 SYDVKM. The CDR3 is made up of 14 amino acids. Trimming stripped 3 bases from V and 5 bases from J, with 8 bases between. CDR3 bases: TGTGCCAGCAGTTTTGGCGCCGATAATTCACCCCTCCACTTT. It yields the protein CASSFGADNSPLHF. The variable domain in full, completed from reference TRBV28 and TRBJ1-6, reads DVKVTQSSRYLVKRTGEKVFLECVQDMDHENMFWYRQDPGLGLRLIYFSYDVKMKEKGDIPEGYSVSREKKERFSLILESASTNQTSMYLCASSFGADNSPLHFGNGTRLTVT.

This clonotype was counted between two and nine times. The rearrangement links TRBV28 to TRBJ2-5; TRBD2 matches 8 bases. The CDR3 is 13 residues long. The trim removed 10 bases at V and 0 bases at J, leaving 4 bases unmatched. Germline loops: CDR1 MDHEN, CDR2 SYDVKM. CDR3 DNA: TGTGCCACCACCGGGAGGGACCAAGAGACCCAGTACTTC. Its protein product is CATTGRDQETQYF.